A selection of T cell receptor beta chains follows, all from one sample in a study of T cell responses to AZD1222 COVID-19 vaccine. The data were produced by immunoSEQ multiplex PCR, yet TCRdb's version contains in-frame clones alone and is incomplete. The profile covers around 160,000 clones, with approximately 90% appearing a single time and approximately 5.1% taken by the ten largest. The material sequenced was peripheral blood, taken on day 0 of AZD1222 vaccination. All receptors come from an adult in good health. CDR3s include the opening cysteine and the closing phenylalanine or tryptophan. A D gene is named only where the DNA matches it firmly. The listing skips clone size in some rows; elsewhere it reads once, few, many or a size class.

J gene | clone size | D gene | V gene | CDR3 protein | CDR3 DNA
TRBJ1-2 | . | . | TRBV24-1 | CATSGFVDSTNYGYTF | TGTGCCACCAGTGGCTTTGTAGACAGTACTAACTATGGCTACACCTTC
TRBJ2-5 | once | TRBD2 | TRBV19 | CASSRGASGSMETQYF | TGTGCCAGTAGTAGGGGGGCTAGCGGGAGCATGGAGACCCAGTACTTC
TRBJ1-6 | . | TRBD1 | TRBV12-3/TRBV12-4 | CASRRDRGSPLHF | TGTGCCAGCAGGCGGGACAGGGGATCACCCCTCCACTTT
TRBJ1-4 | . | TRBD1 | TRBV5-1 | CASRLGQGAFEKLFF | TGCGCCAGCAGACTCGGACAGGGGGCGTTTGAAAAACTGTTTTTT
TRBJ2-3 | . | . | TRBV27 | CASSLSRPEDTQYF | TGTGCCAGCAGTCTCTCCCGACCCGAAGATACGCAGTATTTT
TRBJ2-7 | . | . | TRBV18 | CASSPDSYEQYF | TGTGCCAGCTCACCAGACTCCTACGAGCAGTACTTC
TRBJ2-7 | . | . | TRBV30 | CAWSFGPLNEQYF | TGTGCCTGGAGTTTCGGACCCCTGAACGAGCAGTACTTC
TRBJ1-1 | . | TRBD1 | TRBV9 | CASSVGQGKNTEAFF | TGTGCCAGCAGCGTGGGACAGGGTAAGAACACTGAAGCTTTCTTT
TRBJ2-7 | . | . | TRBV10-1 | CASSEFGSTYEQYF | TGCGCCAGCAGTGAGTTTGGGTCCACCTACGAGCAGTACTTC
TRBJ1-1 | . | . | TRBV19 | CASSIVAVGSEAFF | TGTGCCAGTAGTATAGTGGCGGTTGGCAGTGAAGCTTTCTTT
TRBJ1-1 | . | . | TRBV9 | CASSVHGALNTEAFF | TGTGCCAGCAGCGTCCACGGAGCTTTGAACACTGAAGCTTTCTTT
TRBJ2-2 | . | . | TRBV7-2 | CASSLVGFRELFF | TGTGCCAGCAGCTTAGTTGGGTTCCGGGAGCTGTTTTTT
TRBJ2-1 | . | TRBD2 | TRBV6-4 | CASSDGLAGESEQFF | TGTGCCAGCAGTGACGGACTAGCGGGAGAGTCTGAGCAGTTCTTC
TRBJ1-2 | . | TRBD1 | TRBV28 | CASSPGRGLRYGYTF | TGTGCCAGCAGCCCGGGGAGGGGGCTTAGGTATGGCTACACCTTC
TRBJ2-3 | . | TRBD2 | TRBV9 | CASSGPSGGPSTDTQYF | TGTGCCAGCAGCGGACCTAGCGGAGGCCCTAGCACAGATACGCAGTATTTT